These T cell receptor beta chains were read from a single sample in a study of blood T cell repertoires in COVID-19. Repertoires were generated with immunoSEQ multiplex PCR, while TCRdb's copy carries only in-frame clones and drops some. The table records about 45,000 clones, more than 65% of them present only once. The sequencing sample was made of peripheral blood. The receptors derive from a human donor in a cohort sampled during active COVID-19. Each CDR3 is given with its conserved first and last residue. D genes are given only for firm matches. Rows give clone size only sometimes, using once, few, many, or a class for an expanded clone.

v_gene,abundance,d_gene,j_gene,CDR3nt,CDR3aa
TRBV24-1,-,-,TRBJ1-2,TGTGCCACCAGTGAAAGGCACCCGGGGAGCTACACCTTC,CATSERHPGSYTF
TRBV7-2,-,TRBD2,TRBJ2-1,TGTGCCAGCAGCTCCCCTAGCGGAAACAATGAGCAGTTCTTC,CASSSPSGNNEQFF
TRBV2,-,TRBD2,TRBJ2-1,TGTGCCAGCAGTGATACCGGACTAGCGGGAATGGATGAGCAGTTCTTC,CASSDTGLAGMDEQFF
TRBV11-2,-,TRBD1,TRBJ1-5,TGTGCCAGCAGCTTAGGGACAGGGGGCAGAAGCAATCAGCCCCAGCATTTT,CASSLGTGGRSNQPQHF
TRBV6-5,-,-,TRBJ2-5,TGTGCCAGCAGTAACATCCAGGGGTCAGAGACCCAGTACTTC,CASSNIQGSETQYF
TRBV11-2,-,TRBD1,TRBJ2-3,TGTGCCAGCAGCTTTAGTTGGGACAGGGGGGCCACAGATACGCAGTATTTT,CASSFSWDRGATDTQYF
TRBV7-7,-,TRBD2,TRBJ2-1,TGTGCTAGCAGCTTCGACCCAGCGGGGGCCGGGGGTGAGCAGTTCTTC,CASSFDPAGAGGEQFF
TRBV5-1,-,-,TRBJ2-2,TGCGCCAGCAGCTTGGTTGCCGGGGATACCGGGGAGCTGTTTTTT,CASSLVAGDTGELFF
TRBV3-1/TRBV3-2,-,-,TRBJ2-5,TGTGCCAGCACTAGAGGCGGAGGAGGGACCCAGTACTTC,CASTRGGGGTQYF
TRBV5-1,-,TRBD2,TRBJ2-5,TGCGCCAGCAGCTTGGAGGGGACTAGCGGTGAGACCCAGTACTTC,CASSLEGTSGETQYF
TRBV28,-,TRBD2,TRBJ2-7,TGTGCCAGCAGTCCACTAGCGGGAGGTCCCTACGAGCAGTACTTC,CASSPLAGGPYEQYF
TRBV9,many,TRBD1,TRBJ1-1,TGTGCCAGCAGCGCCACACCCGGGACAGTTGTGACTGAAGCTTTCTTT,CASSATPGTVVTEAFF
TRBV9,-,-,TRBJ1-6,TGTGCCAGCAGCGGAGACCCCAGAGGGAATTCACCCCTCCACTTT,CASSGDPRGNSPLHF
TRBV5-4,-,TRBD2,TRBJ2-1,TGTGCCAGCAGAAATCTAGCGGGAGGCTACAATGAGCAGTTCTTC,CASRNLAGGYNEQFF
TRBV3-1/TRBV3-2,-,-,TRBJ2-3,TGTGCCAGCAGCTTGAGACTTGCGGATACGCAGTATTTT,CASSLRLADTQYF
TRBV7-6,-,TRBD2,TRBJ2-7,TGTGCCAGCAGCTTAGCGCTAGGGAGCGGGAGGGCCGGGGAGCAGTACTTC,CASSLALGSGRAGEQYF
TRBV4-1,once,-,TRBJ1-2,TGCGCCAGCAGCCAAGATAGAGGTGATGCAGGGTACGACTATGGCTACACCTTC,CASSQDRGDAGYDYGYTF
TRBV11-3,-,TRBD2,TRBJ2-7,TGTGCCAGCAGCCAAGCGGGAGAGAACCTGTACGAGCAGTACTTC,CASSQAGENLYEQYF
TRBV3-1/TRBV3-2,-,TRBD1,TRBJ1-2,TGTGCCAGCAGCCAATTGGAGGGGGCCTATGGCTACACCTTC,CASSQLEGAYGYTF
TRBV28,-,-,TRBJ1-1,TGTGCCAGCAGTTTATCGGGGGGTAGGTTCATGAACACTGAAGCTTTCTTT,CASSLSGGRFMNTEAFF
TRBV7-8,-,TRBD2,TRBJ2-3,TGTGCCAGCAAATTAGCGGGAGGGACAAATACGCAGTATTTT,CASKLAGGTNTQYF
TRBV28,-,TRBD2,TRBJ2-1,TGTGCCAGCCATTTAGCGGGAGGACGGAATGAGCAGTTCTTC,CASHLAGGRNEQFF
TRBV21-1,-,-,TRBJ1-1,TGTGCCAGCAGCAAAGCTTCGTTTGTTGCAGAGAACACTGAAGCTTTCTTT,CASSKASFVAENTEAFF
TRBV29-1,-,-,TRBJ2-3,TGCAGCGTTAGTGGGGCGGCCTTTCGGGATACGCAGTATTTT,CSVSGAAFRDTQYF
TRBV15,-,TRBD1,TRBJ2-7,TGTGCCACCAGCAGATCTGGGACAGGGTACGAGCAGTACTTC,CATSRSGTGYEQYF
TRBV19,-,-,TRBJ2-7,TGTGCCAGTAGTACCCGCTCGGGGGACTCCTACGAGCAGTACTTC,CASSTRSGDSYEQYF
TRBV2,-,-,TRBJ1-3,TGTGCCAGCAGATCAGGGTTCTCTGGAAACACCATATATTTT,CASRSGFSGNTIYF
TRBV18,-,-,TRBJ1-5,TGTGCCAGCTCACCGGCTTATAGCAATCAGCCCCAGCATTTT,CASSPAYSNQPQHF
TRBV11-3,few,-,TRBJ1-1,TGTGCCAGCAGCATAGGACAATCGAGAGTTTTCTTT,CASSIGQSRVFF
TRBV19,-,-,TRBJ1-4,TGTGCCAGTAGTATACGGGATCATGGCGAAAAACTGTTTTTT,CASSIRDHGEKLFF
TRBV2,-,-,TRBJ1-1,TGTGCCAGCAGTGTCCTTAGGGGCCTCAGTAGAGCTTTCTTT,CASSVLRGLSRAFF